The 9 T cell receptor beta chains given below trace back to one sample, sequenced in a study of blood T cells in healthy people across ages. Combining a sample-barcoded 5' primer with a J-beta primer mix, a second PCR ran for roughly 7 to 11 cycles. TCRdb passed the 5' RACE reads through MiXCR, listing each CDR3 protein once. Among around 650,000 distinct CDR3 sequences, roughly 32% were seen once, and the ten largest hold roughly 15%. Sample: blood. The receptors originated from a woman aged 80 or over in good health.

This sequence joins TRBV20-1 and TRBJ2-7, with unresolved D. The V end lost 1 base, the J end lost 0 bases, and 10 bases lay between the germline ends. This CDR3 region has 14 residues. Per the germline V gene, CDR1 is DFQATT and CDR2 is SNEGSKA (reference sequence). The CDR3 DNA reads as TGCAGTGCTAGAGCTTTTGGGCACTCCTACGAGCAGTACTTC. It is translated as CSARAFGHSYEQYF.

The chain carries TRBV30 and TRBJ1-1, with D possibly being TRBD1 (5 bases). This CDR3 region has 15 residues. V was pared by 2 bases and J by 3 bases, with 16 bases between. The germline V gene encodes CDR1 GTSNPN and CDR2 SVGIG (reference sequence). The CDR3 DNA reads TGTGCCTGGAGTCCGGGAATCTTGGGGGACACTGAAGCTTTCTTT. Its protein is CAWSPGILGDTEAFF.

The rearrangement joins TRBV20-1 to TRBJ2-3; TRBD1 aligns across 7 bases. CDR1 DFQATT and CDR2 SNEGSKA come from the germline V gene (reference sequence). This CDR3 comprises 17 residues. The V and J ends lost 1 base and 0 bases, in that order; junction bases with no gene match: 10. The CDR3 here is CSARGNDRVSSTDTQYF. The CDR3 coding sequence is TGCAGTGCTAGAGGAAACGACAGGGTCTCTAGCACAGATACGCAGTATTTT.

Notes on this clonotype: This may stem from a read error, because a much larger clone lies one nucleotide away. J is TRBJ2-5 and V is TRBV7-9, with no clear D. TRBJ2-7 matches the DNA end more closely, so the J call is doubtful. This CDR3 region has 13 residues. Germline CDR1 SEHNR, CDR2 FQNEAQ (reference sequence). The CDR3 region has the DNA TGTGCCAGCAGCCCCGCGCCGTGCTACGAGCAGTACTTC. It is translated as CASSPAPCYEQYF.

This clonotype has at least ten counts. The chain couples TRBV7-3 to TRBJ2-7; 12 positions agree with TRBD1. The germline V gene has CDR1 SGHTA and CDR2 FQGTGA. This CDR3 comprises 13 residues. The ends lost 5 bases at V and 9 bases at J; junction bases unmatched: 5. CDR3 nucleotide sequence: TGTGCCAGCAGCCTCGGGACAGGGGGCGTGCAGTACTTC. Its translation: CASSLGTGGVQYF.

This clonotype was counted between two and nine times. This sequence may be a read error, since a much larger clone differs from it by one base. This chain connects TRBV18 to TRBJ2-4; D tentatively reads TRBD1 or TRBD2 (5 bases each). The V end lost 3 bases, the J end lost 0 bases, and 15 bases lay between the germline ends. Germline CDR1 reads KGHSH; CDR2 reads LQKENI. This CDR3 has 17 amino acids. CDR3 sequence reads: CASSPGRNLLAKNIQYF. As DNA, the CDR3 is TGTGCCAGCTCACCGGGACGGAATCTTCTAGCCAAAAACATTCAGTACTTC.

This clonotype was observed a handful of times. A read error may be the cause here, since a much bigger clone is one base away. The chain combines TRBV3-1 with TRBJ2-4; perhaps TRBD2 as D (6 bases). Germline-derived CDR1 and CDR2 are LGHDT and YNNKEL (reference sequence). This CDR3 is 14 amino acids long. V was shortened by 5 bases and J by 13 bases, with 21 bases between the two germline ends. The CDR3 reads CASSATGTCRAQYF. The CDR3 DNA is TGTGCCAGCAGCGCTACCGGGACTTGCCGGGCCCAGTACTTC.

The sample holds a few counts of this clonotype. V and J are TRBV12-3 or TRBV12-4 and TRBJ2-1; TRBD2 aligns across 11 bases. The CDR3 has 18 residues. After removal of 5 bases from V and 9 bases from J, the junction contained 18 bases not matched to a gene. The CDR3 bases are TGTGCCAGCAGTCGACTTAAGGGGGGTAGCGGGGGGGCCGGTGAGCAGTTCTTC. As protein: CASSRLKGGSGGAGEQFF.

This clonotype was recorded many times. CDR3 sequence: CASSQDGLAGTPYEQYF. In DNA, the CDR3 is TGTGCCAGCAGCCAAGATGGGCTAGCGGGGACCCCCTACGAGCAGTACTTC. The rearrangement links TRBV4-2 to TRBJ2-7; 9 bases line up with TRBD2. This CDR3 contains 17 residues. Germline V gives CDR1 LGHNA, CDR2 YNFKEQ. V lost 0 bases and J lost 2; bases outside the gene matches: 8.